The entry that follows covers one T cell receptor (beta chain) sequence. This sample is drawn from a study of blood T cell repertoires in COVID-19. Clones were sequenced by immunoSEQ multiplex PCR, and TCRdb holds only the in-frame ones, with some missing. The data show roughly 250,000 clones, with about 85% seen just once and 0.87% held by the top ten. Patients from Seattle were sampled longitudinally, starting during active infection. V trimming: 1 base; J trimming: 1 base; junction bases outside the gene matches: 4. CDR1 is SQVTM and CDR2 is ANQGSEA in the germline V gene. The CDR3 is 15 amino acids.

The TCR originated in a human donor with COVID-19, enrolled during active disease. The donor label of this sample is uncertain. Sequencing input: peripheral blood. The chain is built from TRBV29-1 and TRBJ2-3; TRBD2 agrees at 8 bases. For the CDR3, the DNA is TGCAGCGTTGAAGGAGCGGGAGTAGGCACAGATACGCAGTATTTT. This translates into CSVEGAGVGTDTQYF.